In this sample, the clone carrying this TCR beta chain turned up many times. This sample was included in a study of T cells after yellow fever vaccination. This CDR3 comprises 16 residues. Germline CDR1 is MNHEY and CDR2 is SVGAGI. Between the trimmed V and J ends, which lost 2 bases and 1 base, there was a span of 14 bases. TCRdb processed the 5' RACE reads anew with MiXCR; each CDR3 protein has one entry. The sample includes approximately 140,000 distinct CDR3 sequences, approximately 7.7% of them seen just once. This TCR came from a man aged 25 to 40 who received the YFV17D yellow fever vaccine. The chain combines TRBV6-5 with TRBJ1-2; TRBD1 might be the D (6 bases). Sequenced here: CD4+ T cells sorted from PBMCs, sampled 5 days after the yellow fever booster vaccination. The CDR3 here is CASSYARQAHNYGYTF. CDR3 nucleotides: TGTGCCAGCAGTTACGCCAGACAGGCGCATAACTATGGCTACACCTTC.